This T cell receptor beta chain was captured in a study of T cell responses to AZD1222 COVID-19 vaccine. This table comes from immunoSEQ multiplex PCR, and its TCRdb copy is limited to in-frame clones, with some not included. The table has tens of thousands of clones, approximately 90% seen once; the top ten hold approximately 4.1%. Study outcomes and limitations: An increase in Spike-specific TCR breadth and depth was observed after two AZD1222 doses. The study identified only five to seven AZD1222 recipients as seropositive at baseline. Nearly half of unique spike-specific TCRs reportedly avoided B.1.351 and B.1.1.7 mutated regions.

As regards this clone: Its antigen is unidentified.

V was clipped by 2 bases and J by 0 bases; unmatched bases: 2. The CDR3 loop spans 16 amino acids. CDR1 and CDR2 (germline): MGHRA, YSYEKL. The genes are TRBV4-1 and TRBJ2-5; 11 nucleotides line up with TRBD2. The sequencing here drew on peripheral blood, taken on day 0 of AZD1222 vaccination. The TCR originated in an adult in good health. DNA of the CDR3: TGCGCCAGCAGCCAACCTAGCGGGGGGAACCAAGAGACCCAGTACTTC. Translation: CASSQPSGGNQETQYF.